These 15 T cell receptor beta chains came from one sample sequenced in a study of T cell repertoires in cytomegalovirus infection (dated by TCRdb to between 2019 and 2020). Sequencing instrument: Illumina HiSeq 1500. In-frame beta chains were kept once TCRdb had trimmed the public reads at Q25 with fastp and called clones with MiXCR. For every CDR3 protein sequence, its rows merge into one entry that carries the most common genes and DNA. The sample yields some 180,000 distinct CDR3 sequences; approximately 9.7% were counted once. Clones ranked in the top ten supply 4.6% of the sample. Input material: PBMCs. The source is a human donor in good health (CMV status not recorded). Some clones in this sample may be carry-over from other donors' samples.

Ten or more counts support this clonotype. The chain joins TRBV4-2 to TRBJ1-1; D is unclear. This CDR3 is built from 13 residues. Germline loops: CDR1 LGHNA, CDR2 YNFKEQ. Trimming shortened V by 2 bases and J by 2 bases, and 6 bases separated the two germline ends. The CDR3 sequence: CASSQPPNTEAFF. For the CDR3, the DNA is TGTGCCAGCAGCCAACCTCCAAACACTGAAGCTTTCTTT.

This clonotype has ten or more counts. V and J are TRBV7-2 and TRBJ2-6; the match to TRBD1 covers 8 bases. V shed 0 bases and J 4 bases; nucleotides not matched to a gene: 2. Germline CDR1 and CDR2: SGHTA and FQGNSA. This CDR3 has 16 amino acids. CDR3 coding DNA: TGTGCCAGCAGCTTAGCCGACAGGGGAGGGGCCAACGTCCTGACTTTC. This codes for CASSLADRGGANVLTF.

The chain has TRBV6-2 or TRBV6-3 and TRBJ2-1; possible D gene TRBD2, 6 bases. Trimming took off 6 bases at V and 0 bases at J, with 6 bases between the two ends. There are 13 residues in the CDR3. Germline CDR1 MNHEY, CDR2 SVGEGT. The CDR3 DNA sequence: TGTGCCAGCAGCGGGAGCTCCTACAATGAGCAGTTCTTC. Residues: CASSGSSYNEQFF.

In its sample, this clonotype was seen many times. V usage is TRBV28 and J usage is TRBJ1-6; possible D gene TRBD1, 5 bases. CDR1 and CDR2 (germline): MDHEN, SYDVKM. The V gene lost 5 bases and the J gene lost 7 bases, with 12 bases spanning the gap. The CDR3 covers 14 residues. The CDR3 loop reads CASSGGGGNSPLHF. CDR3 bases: TGTGCCAGCAGTGGGGGTGGAGGGAATTCACCCCTCCACTTT.

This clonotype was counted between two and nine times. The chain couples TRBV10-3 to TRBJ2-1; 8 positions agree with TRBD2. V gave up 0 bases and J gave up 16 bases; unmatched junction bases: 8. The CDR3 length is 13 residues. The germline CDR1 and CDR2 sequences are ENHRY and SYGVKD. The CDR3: CAISESSGTSCFF. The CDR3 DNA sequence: TGTGCCATCAGTGAGTCGTCCGGGACTAGTTGTTTCTTC.

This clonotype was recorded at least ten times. The CDR3 nucleotides are TGTGCCAGCAGCTTATCTAGCGGAGATAGGGGCACCGGGGAGCTGTTTTTT. Its translation: CASSLSSGDRGTGELFF. The chain joins TRBV7-2 to TRBJ2-2; TRBD2 matches at 7 bases. This CDR3 contains 17 residues. The germline V gene encodes CDR1 SGHTA and CDR2 FQGNSA. The ends lost 2 bases at V and 4 bases at J; junction bases unmatched: 10.

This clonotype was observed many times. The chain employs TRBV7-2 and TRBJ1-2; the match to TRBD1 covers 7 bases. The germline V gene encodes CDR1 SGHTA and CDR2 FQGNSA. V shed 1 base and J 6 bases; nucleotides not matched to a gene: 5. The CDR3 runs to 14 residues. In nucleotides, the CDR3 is TGTGCCAGCAGCTTAGAGGACAGGTGGGATGGCTACACCTTC. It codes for CASSLEDRWDGYTF.

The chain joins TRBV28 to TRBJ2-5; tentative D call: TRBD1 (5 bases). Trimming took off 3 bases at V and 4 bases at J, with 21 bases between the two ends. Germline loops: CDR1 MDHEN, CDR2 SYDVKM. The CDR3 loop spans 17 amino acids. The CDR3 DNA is TGTGCCAGCAGTTTTAAGGGGTCAGGGAACGCGCGAGAGACCCAGTACTTC. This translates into CASSFKGSGNARETQYF.

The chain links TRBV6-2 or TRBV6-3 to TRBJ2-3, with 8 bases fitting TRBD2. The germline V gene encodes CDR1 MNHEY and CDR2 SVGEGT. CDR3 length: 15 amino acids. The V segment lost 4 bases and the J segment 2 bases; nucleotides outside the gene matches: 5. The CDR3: CASSFGGGLTDTQYF. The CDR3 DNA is TGTGCCAGCAGTTTCGGGGGGGGCCTCACAGATACGCAGTATTTT.

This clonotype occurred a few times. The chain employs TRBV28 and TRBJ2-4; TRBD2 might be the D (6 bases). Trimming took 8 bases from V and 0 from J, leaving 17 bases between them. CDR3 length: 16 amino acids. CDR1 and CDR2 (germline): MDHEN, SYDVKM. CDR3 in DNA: TGTGCCAGCGCGGGCTATCCCGGGGGAGCCAAAAACATTCAGTACTTC. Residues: CASAGYPGGAKNIQYF.

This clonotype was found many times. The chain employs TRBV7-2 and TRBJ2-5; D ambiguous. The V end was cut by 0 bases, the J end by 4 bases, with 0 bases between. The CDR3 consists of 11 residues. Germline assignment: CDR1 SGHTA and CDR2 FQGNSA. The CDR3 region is CASSLAETQYF. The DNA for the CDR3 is TGTGCCAGCAGCTTAGCAGAGACCCAGTACTTC.

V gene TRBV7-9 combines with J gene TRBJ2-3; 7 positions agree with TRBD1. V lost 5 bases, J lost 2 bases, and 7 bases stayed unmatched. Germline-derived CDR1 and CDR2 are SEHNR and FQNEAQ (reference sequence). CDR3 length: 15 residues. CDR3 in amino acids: CASSPDRVLTDTQYF. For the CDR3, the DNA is TGTGCCAGCAGCCCTGACAGGGTCCTCACAGATACGCAGTATTTT.

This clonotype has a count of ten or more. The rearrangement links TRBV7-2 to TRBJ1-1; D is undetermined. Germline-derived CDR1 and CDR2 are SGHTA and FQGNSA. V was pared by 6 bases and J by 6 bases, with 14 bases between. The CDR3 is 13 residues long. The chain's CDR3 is CASSFSTGAEAFF. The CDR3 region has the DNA TGTGCCAGCAGTTTTAGTACCGGTGCTGAAGCTTTCTTT.

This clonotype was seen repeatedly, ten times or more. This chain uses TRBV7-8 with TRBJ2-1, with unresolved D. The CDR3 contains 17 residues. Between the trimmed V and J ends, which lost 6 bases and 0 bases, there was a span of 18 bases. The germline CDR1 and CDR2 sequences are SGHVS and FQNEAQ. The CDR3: CASSQKEFFSSYNEQFF. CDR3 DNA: TGTGCCAGCAGTCAAAAGGAATTTTTCAGCTCCTACAATGAGCAGTTCTTC.

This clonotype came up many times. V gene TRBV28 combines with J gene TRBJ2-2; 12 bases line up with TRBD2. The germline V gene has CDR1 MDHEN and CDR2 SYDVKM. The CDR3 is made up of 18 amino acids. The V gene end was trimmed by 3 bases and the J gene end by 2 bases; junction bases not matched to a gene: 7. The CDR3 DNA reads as TGTGCCAGCAGTTTTATGACTAGCGGGAGAGGAAACACCGGGGAGCTGTTTTTT. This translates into CASSFMTSGRGNTGELFF.